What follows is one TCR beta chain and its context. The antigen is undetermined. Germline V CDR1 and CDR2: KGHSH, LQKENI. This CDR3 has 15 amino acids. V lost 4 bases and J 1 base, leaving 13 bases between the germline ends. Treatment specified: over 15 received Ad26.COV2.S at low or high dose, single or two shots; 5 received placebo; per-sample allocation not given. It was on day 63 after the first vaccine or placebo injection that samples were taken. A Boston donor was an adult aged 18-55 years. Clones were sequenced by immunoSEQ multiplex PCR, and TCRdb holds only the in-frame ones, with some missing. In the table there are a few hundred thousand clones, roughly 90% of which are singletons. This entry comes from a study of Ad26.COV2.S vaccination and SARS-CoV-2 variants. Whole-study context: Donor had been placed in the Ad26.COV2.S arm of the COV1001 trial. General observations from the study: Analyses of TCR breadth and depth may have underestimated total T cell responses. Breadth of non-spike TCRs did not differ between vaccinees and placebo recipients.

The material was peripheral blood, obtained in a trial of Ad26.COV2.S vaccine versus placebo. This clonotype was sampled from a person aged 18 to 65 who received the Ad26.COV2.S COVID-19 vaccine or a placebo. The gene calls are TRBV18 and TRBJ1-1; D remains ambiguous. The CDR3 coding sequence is TGTGCCAGCTCACTCAGGAGAACAGAGAACACTGAAGCTTTCTTT. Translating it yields CASSLRRTENTEAFF.